These 31 T cell receptor beta chains came from one sample sequenced in a study of T cells in Graves' hyperthyroidism and ophthalmopathy. Amplified TCR beta CDR3 regions came from RNA transcripts. The HTBI primer set served for first-round RT-PCR of the TCR CDR3. TCRdb itself ran the multiplex PCR reads through MiXCR, one entry per CDR3 protein. The sample shows hundreds of thousands of distinct CDR3 sequences, roughly a third of them seen only once. What was sequenced was blood. These receptors came from a woman in her forties with Graves' hyperthyroidism.

This clonotype showed up many times. This chain connects TRBV5-1 to TRBJ1-2, with D hard to call. This CDR3 has 12 amino acids. CDR1 is SGHRS and CDR2 is YFSETQ in the germline V gene. Trimming stripped 4 bases from V and 7 bases from J, with 11 bases between. The CDR3 region has the DNA TGCGCCAGCAGCCCGAGTCGGGTTGGCTACACCTTC. Translation: CASSPSRVGYTF.

The chain couples TRBV29-1 to TRBJ1-1; D is unresolved. The CDR3 sequence is 12 residues long. Germline V gene lookup returns CDR1 SQVTM and CDR2 ANQGSEA. Trimming cost V 6 bases and J 1 base, with 9 bases left between them. The DNA of the CDR3 is TGCAGCGTAGATGGGTGGAACACTGAAGCTTTCTTT. The encoded protein is CSVDGWNTEAFF.

The chain joins TRBV12-3 or TRBV12-4 to TRBJ2-7; D is ambiguous. The CDR3 has 12 amino acids. With 5 bases removed from V and 2 bases from J, the gap between germline ends came to 7 bases. CDR3 sequence: CASSIYPYEQYF. CDR3 coding DNA: TGTGCCAGCAGTATCTACCCCTACGAGCAGTACTTC.

There are a few counts of this clonotype. The chain links TRBV7-3 to TRBJ2-2; TRBD1 agrees at 7 bases. The CDR3 covers 17 residues. Germline V gives CDR1 SGHTA, CDR2 FQGTGA. After removal of 2 bases from V and 7 bases from J, the junction contained 13 bases not matched to a gene. CDR3 in DNA: TGTGCCAGCAGCTTATTCCCCTCAGACAGGGTCGGCGGGGAGCTGTTTTTT. Translation: CASSLFPSDRVGGELFF. Full variable domain (rest looked up from reference TRBV7-3 and TRBJ2-2): GAGVSQTPSNKVTEKGKYVELRCDPISGHTALYWYRQSLGQGPEFLIYFQGTGAADDSGLPNDRFFAVRPEGSVSTLKIQRTERGDSAVYLCASSLFPSDRVGGELFFGEGSRLTVL.

The genes are TRBV4-1 and TRBJ2-2; D unclear. This CDR3 is 14 amino acids long. Between the trimmed V and J ends, which lost 2 bases and 2 bases, there was a span of 6 bases. The germline gives CDR1 MGHRA, CDR2 YSYEKL. CDR3 amino acids: CASSQPTNTGELFF. CDR3 nucleotides: TGCGCCAGCAGCCAACCTACCAACACCGGGGAGCTGTTTTTT.

Ten or more counts support this clonotype. The J gene is TRBJ1-6, the V gene TRBV20-1; possible D gene TRBD1, 6 bases. This CDR3 region has 15 residues. Between the trimmed V and J ends, which lost 0 bases and 7 bases, there was a span of 13 bases. Germline-derived CDR1 and CDR2 are DFQATT and SNEGSKA (reference sequence). The CDR3 DNA reads as TGCAGTGCTAGAGAAAAGGGCAGGGGCAATTCACCCCTCCACTTT. This codes for CSAREKGRGNSPLHF.

The chain is built from TRBV10-3 and TRBJ1-1; tentative D call: TRBD1 (6 bases). With 7 bases removed from V and 2 bases from J, the gap between germline ends came to 11 bases. CDR1 and CDR2 from the germline V gene are ENHRY and SYGVKD. The CDR3 runs 13 residues. Here the CDR3 reads CAITRDTNTEAFF. DNA for the CDR3: TGTGCCATCACCCGGGACACAAACACTGAAGCTTTCTTT.

This clonotype was detected many times. This sequence joins TRBV29-1 and TRBJ1-1, with unresolved D. Deletions cut 1 base from V and 2 bases from J, with 17 bases between. The V gene's germline CDR1 is SQVTM and CDR2 ANQGSEA. This CDR3 has 16 residues. The CDR3 region has the DNA TGCAGCGTTGAAGGATCGTGGACGGGCGAAAACACTGAAGCTTTCTTT. Amino acids: CSVEGSWTGENTEAFF. Supplemented by reference TRBV29-1 and TRBJ1-1, the full variable domain reads SAVISQKPSRDICQRGTSLTIQCQVDSQVTMMFWYRQQPGQSLTLIATANQGSEATYESGFVIDKFPISRPNLTFSTLTVSNMSPEDSSIYLCSVEGSWTGENTEAFFGQGTRLTVV.

This clonotype was observed many times. The chain joins TRBV9 to TRBJ1-6; unclear D gene. CDR1 and CDR2 (germline): SGDLS, YYNGEE. There are 14 residues in the CDR3. Trimming removed 4 bases at V and 9 bases at J, with 14 bases between. The CDR3 DNA sequence: TGTGCCAGCAGCCTCGGTGGGGTTACTTCACCCCTCCACTTT. Amino acids: CASSLGGVTSPLHF. The entire variable domain, with the rest obtained from reference TRBV9 and TRBJ1-6, is as follows: DSGVTQTPKHLITATGQRVTLRCSPRSGDLSVYWYQQSLDQGLQFLIQYYNGEERAKGNILERFSAQQFPDLHSELNLSSLELGDSALYFCASSLGGVTSPLHFGNGTRLTVT.

As to this clonotype: This may be a read error, as it is one base from a much larger clone. The chain couples TRBV20-1 to TRBJ1-1; 7 nucleotides agree with TRBD1. Looked up from germline, CDR1 is DFQATT and CDR2 is SNEGSKA (reference sequence). CDR3 length equals 14 residues. Trimming removed 4 bases from V and 2 bases from J; junction bases left unmatched: 7. As DNA, the CDR3 is TGCAGTGCTAAGGGGGCGGGAGATAACACTGAAGCTTTCTTT. This gives the protein CSAKGAGDNTEAFF.

This clonotype was observed many times. An end of the junction does not agree with germline; a read error may underlie this. The J gene is TRBJ1-1, the V gene TRBV25-1; D unresolved. The germline gives CDR1 MGHDK, CDR2 SYGVNS. CDR3 size: 9 residues. The CDR3 is CASSEPVEF. For the CDR3, the DNA is TGTGCCAGCAGTGAACCGGTCGAATTT. Full variable domain (remainder filled in from reference TRBV25-1 and TRBJ1-1): EADIYQTPRYLVIGTGKKITLECSQTMGHDKMYWYQQDPGMELHLIHYSYGVNSTEKGDLSSESTVSRIRTEHFPLTLESARPSHTSQYLCASSEPVEFGQGTRLTVV.

Ten or more counts support this clonotype. This chain joins TRBV2 and TRBJ2-3; D is perhaps TRBD2 (6 bases). Germline V gives CDR1 SNHLY, CDR2 FYNNEI. Deletions cut 7 bases from V and 4 bases from J, with 15 bases between. This CDR3 contains 14 residues. As DNA, the CDR3 is TGTGCCAGCAAAGGGGTCGGGGGTGCAGATACGCAGTATTTT. Its protein is CASKGVGGADTQYF.

This clonotype was seen a few times. The chain recombines TRBV6-5 with TRBJ2-5; 8 bases fit TRBD1. The CDR3 contains 13 residues. Per the germline V gene, CDR1 is MNHEY and CDR2 is SVGAGI. Trimming at V came to 7 bases and at J to 5 bases, leaving 6 bases not matched to a gene. The CDR3 loop reads CASTRGRSETQYF. DNA of the CDR3: TGTGCCAGCACCAGGGGGCGAAGCGAGACCCAGTACTTC.

This clonotype was picked up a small number of times. The gene calls are TRBV27 and TRBJ2-7; the match to TRBD1 covers 7 bases. The CDR3 is 14 residues long. The germline CDR1 and CDR2 sequences are MNHEY and SMNVEV (reference sequence). V trimming: 5 bases; J trimming: 0 bases; junction bases outside the gene matches: 4. For the CDR3, the DNA is TGTGCCAGCAGTCGGGGACAGTTCTCCTACGAGCAGTACTTC. This translates into CASSRGQFSYEQYF.

The chain recombines TRBV19 with TRBJ1-4; tentatively, D is TRBD1 (5 bases). The CDR3 extends over 13 amino acids. Trimming pared 7 bases from V and 5 bases from J, leaving 11 bases between. Looked up from germline, CDR1 is LNHDA and CDR2 is SQIVND (reference sequence). Here the CDR3 DNA reads TGTGCCAGTACAAAGGGGCACAATGAAAAACTGTTTTTT. Translating it yields CASTKGHNEKLFF.

This clonotype showed up many times. This chain links TRBV20-1 with TRBJ1-5; 8 bases match TRBD1. The V segment lost 2 bases and the J segment 2 bases; nucleotides outside the gene matches: 5. Germline V lookup: CDR1 DFQATT, CDR2 SNEGSKA (reference sequence). This CDR3 is built from 15 residues. CDR3 DNA sequence: TGCAGTGCTAGATTTGGGACAGGTGGCAATCAGCCCCAGCATTTT. This codes for CSARFGTGGNQPQHF.

The count of this clonotype is one. Possible read error: a much larger clone is one base away. This sequence joins TRBV29-1 and TRBJ1-2; 10 bases match TRBD1. The CDR3 totals 17 residues. Germline assignment: CDR1 SQVTM and CDR2 ANQGSEA. The trim removed 6 bases at V and 7 bases at J, leaving 20 bases unmatched. In DNA, the CDR3 is TGCAGCGTCCCCCAACTGGGGACAGGGGTGAAGGAATGTGGCTACACCTTC. Translated: CSVPQLGTGVKECGYTF.

The table lists this clonotype with a few counts. V gene TRBV7-9 combines with J gene TRBJ1-5; possible D gene TRBD1, 5 bases. CDR3 length: 15 residues. Trimming took 0 bases from V and 4 from J, leaving 10 bases between them. Germline V gene sequence: CDR1 SEHNR, CDR2 FQNEAQ (reference sequence). The CDR3 loop is CASSLASPGNQPQHF. Here the CDR3 DNA reads TGTGCCAGCAGCTTAGCTAGCCCAGGGAATCAGCCCCAGCATTTT.

This chain connects TRBV6-2 or TRBV6-3 to TRBJ2-7; weak D call: TRBD1 (6 bases). V was clipped by 2 bases and J by 0 bases, with 11 bases between them. Looked up from germline, CDR1 is MNHEY and CDR2 is SVGEGT. The CDR3 sequence is 15 residues long. The CDR3 reads CASSYVAGASYEQYF. The CDR3 DNA is TGTGCCAGCAGTTACGTGGCAGGGGCCTCCTACGAGCAGTACTTC.

The rearrangement links TRBV19 to TRBJ1-5; D perhaps matches TRBD1 (5 bases). Trimming pared 7 bases from V and 4 bases from J, leaving 17 bases between. The CDR3 totals 15 residues. Germline CDR1 and CDR2: LNHDA and SQIVND (reference sequence). Written as DNA, the CDR3 is TGTGCCAGTAACCGGGAGGGACCCGATAATCAGCCCCAGCATTTT. The encoded protein is CASNREGPDNQPQHF.

This clonotype was picked up many times. J is TRBJ1-2 and V is TRBV20-1; the D is unclear. CDR1 is DFQATT, CDR2 SNEGSKA, per germline (reference sequence). V lost 6 bases to trimming and J lost 1 base, with 12 bases between them. CDR3 length: 13 amino acids. In DNA, the CDR3 is TGCAGTGCGAGACGGGAATTTAACTATGGCTACACCTTC. Amino acids: CSARREFNYGYTF.

Regarding this clonotype: Mismatch with germline at one junction end may stem from a read error. The rearrangement links TRBV2 to TRBJ2-2; the D gene is possibly TRBD2 (7 bases). The CDR3 is 17 residues long. CDR1 is SNHLY and CDR2 is FYNNEI in the germline V gene. The CDR3 DNA reads TGTGCCACCAGTGATTTGCGGGGGCGCGGTCTCACCGGGGAGCTGTTTTTT. Translation: CATSDLRGRGLTGELFF.

The chain carries TRBV29-1 and TRBJ2-1; no clear D. Germline V CDR1 and CDR2: SQVTM, ANQGSEA. The CDR3 sequence is 11 residues long. Trimming left V 8 bases short and J 4 bases short, with 9 bases between. The CDR3 DNA is TGCAGCTCCGTCGAGTACAATGAGCAGTTCTTC. Its protein product is CSSVEYNEQFF.

V and J are TRBV2 and TRBJ1-5; weak D call: TRBD1 (6 bases). The germline gives CDR1 SNHLY, CDR2 FYNNEI. Trimming took 3 bases from V and 0 from J, leaving 18 bases between them. The CDR3 sequence is 18 residues long. As DNA, the CDR3 is TGTGCCAGCAGTGACTCAGGGGACACCTGGTATAGCAATCAGCCCCAGCATTTT. This translates into CASSDSGDTWYSNQPQHF.

This CDR3 is CASSLRPGGYGGYTF. The CDR3 nucleotides are TGTGCCAGCAGCTTAAGGCCAGGGGGCTACGGTGGCTACACCTTC. This chain uses TRBV11-2 with TRBJ1-2, with 8 bases matching TRBD1. The CDR3 runs 15 residues. The germline gives CDR1 SGHAT, CDR2 FQNNGV. Trimming took 2 bases from V and 7 from J; bases not matched to a gene: 9.

V usage is TRBV7-9 and J usage is TRBJ1-4, with 12 bases identical to TRBD1. Germline assignment: CDR1 SEHNR and CDR2 FQNEAQ (reference sequence). V lost 5 bases and J lost 9; bases outside the gene matches: 4. The CDR3 has 14 amino acids. The CDR3 DNA sequence: TGTGCCAGCAGCCGGGGACAGGGGGCGCAAAAACTGTTTTTT. Residues: CASSRGQGAQKLFF.

As for this clonotype: In this CDR3 the conserved last residue, phenylalanine or tryptophan, is missing, so a read error is likely. V gene TRBV29-1 combines with J gene TRBJ1-6; D not resolved. The CDR3 totals 13 residues. Germline values: CDR1 SQVTM, CDR2 ANQGSEA. V gave up 2 bases and J gave up 12 bases, with 14 bases separating them. CDR3: CSVEIVEGQPLHL. DNA of the CDR3: TGCAGCGTTGAAATAGTGGAGGGCCAACCCCTCCACCTT.

The chain uses TRBV5-4 and TRBJ1-5; D is unresolved. Germline-derived CDR1 and CDR2 are SGHNT and YYREEE (reference sequence). The V end was cut by 4 bases, the J end by 7 bases, with 18 bases between. The CDR3 is made up of 15 amino acids. As DNA, the CDR3 is TGTGCCAGCAGCGCCGGACCGGGGTCCGGGCAGCCCCAGCATTTT. This codes for CASSAGPGSGQPQHF. Together with reference TRBV5-4 and TRBJ1-5, the CDR3 gives the full variable domain: ETGVTQSPTHLIKTRGQQVTLRCSSQSGHNTVSWYQQALGQGPQFIFQYYREEENGRGNFPPRFSGLQFPNYSSELNVNALELDDSALYLCASSAGPGSGQPQHFGDGTRLSIL.

Only a few counts were recorded for this clonotype. This chain's CDR3 is CASVDRNTEAFF. In DNA form, the CDR3 reads TGTGCCAGCGTAGACAGGAACACTGAAGCTTTCTTT. The V gene is TRBV2, the J gene TRBJ1-1; TRBD1 is a possible D gene (5 bases). V lost 8 bases and J lost 1, with 8 bases in between. Per germline, CDR1 SNHLY and CDR2 FYNNEI. CDR3 length: 12 amino acids.

At least ten counts were recorded for this clonotype. The gene calls are TRBV4-3 and TRBJ1-2, with 10 nucleotides matching TRBD1. The CDR3 has 15 residues. Germline loops: CDR1 LGHNA, CDR2 YSLEER. Trimming removed 4 bases from V and 6 bases from J; junction bases left unmatched: 8. The DNA of the CDR3 is TGCGCCAGCAGCCGTACGACAGGGGGCGGAGATGGCTACACCTTC. Its protein product is CASSRTTGGGDGYTF.

A note on this clonotype: This may be a read error: a much more frequent sequence differs by one nucleotide. The genes are TRBV7-9 and TRBJ2-7, with unresolved D. V was cut by 5 bases and J by 6 bases, with 11 bases left in between. The CDR3 consists of 12 residues. Germline-derived CDR1 and CDR2 are SEHNR and FQNEAQ (reference sequence). This CDR3 is CASSPTPSEQYF. CDR3 DNA sequence: TGTGCCAGCAGCCCTACACCGAGCGAGCAGTACTTC. Variable domain in full (rest from reference TRBV7-9 and TRBJ2-7): DTGVSQNPRHKITKRGQNVTFRCDPISEHNRLYWYRQTLGQGPEFLTYFQNEAQLEKSRLLSDRFSAERPKGSFSTLEIQRTEQGDSAMYLCASSPTPSEQYFGPGTRLTVT.